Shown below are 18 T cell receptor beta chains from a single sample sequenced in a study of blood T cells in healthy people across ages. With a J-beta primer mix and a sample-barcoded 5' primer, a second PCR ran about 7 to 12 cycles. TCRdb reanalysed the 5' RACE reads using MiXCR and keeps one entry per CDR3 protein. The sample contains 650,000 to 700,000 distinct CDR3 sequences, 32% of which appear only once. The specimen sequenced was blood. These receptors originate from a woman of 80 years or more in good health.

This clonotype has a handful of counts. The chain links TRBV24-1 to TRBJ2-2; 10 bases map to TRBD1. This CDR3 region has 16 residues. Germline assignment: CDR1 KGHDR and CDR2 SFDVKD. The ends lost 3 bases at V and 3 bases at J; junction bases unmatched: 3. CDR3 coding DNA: TGTGCCACCAGTGATCCCGGACAGGGGGACACCGGGGAGCTGTTTTTT. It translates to CATSDPGQGDTGELFF.

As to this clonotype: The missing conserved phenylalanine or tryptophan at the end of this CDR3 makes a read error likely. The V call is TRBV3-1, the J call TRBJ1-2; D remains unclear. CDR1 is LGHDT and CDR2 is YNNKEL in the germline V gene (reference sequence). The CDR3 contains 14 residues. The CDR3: CASCQVLGSYGYTY. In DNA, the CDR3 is TGTGCCAGCTGCCAAGTACTGGGCAGCTATGGCTACACCTAC.

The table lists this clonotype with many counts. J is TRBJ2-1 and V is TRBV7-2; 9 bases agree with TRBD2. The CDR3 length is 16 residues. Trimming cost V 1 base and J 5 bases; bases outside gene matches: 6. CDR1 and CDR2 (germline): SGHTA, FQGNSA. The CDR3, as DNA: TGTGCCAGCAGCTTAGTCCCTAGCGGGGCCAACAATGAGCAGTTCTTC. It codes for CASSLVPSGANNEQFF. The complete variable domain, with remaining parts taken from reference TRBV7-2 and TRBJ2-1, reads GAGVSQSPSNKVTEKGKDVELRCDPISGHTALYWYRQSLGQGLEFLIYFQGNSAPDKSGLPSDRFSAERTGGSVSTLTIQRTQQEDSAVYLCASSLVPSGANNEQFFGPGTRLTVL.

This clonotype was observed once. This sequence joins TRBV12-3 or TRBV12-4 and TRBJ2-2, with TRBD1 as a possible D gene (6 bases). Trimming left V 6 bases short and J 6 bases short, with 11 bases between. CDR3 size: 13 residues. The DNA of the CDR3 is TGTGCCAGCAGGCTTACAGGGTCCGGGGAGCTGTTTTTT. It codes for CASRLTGSGELFF.

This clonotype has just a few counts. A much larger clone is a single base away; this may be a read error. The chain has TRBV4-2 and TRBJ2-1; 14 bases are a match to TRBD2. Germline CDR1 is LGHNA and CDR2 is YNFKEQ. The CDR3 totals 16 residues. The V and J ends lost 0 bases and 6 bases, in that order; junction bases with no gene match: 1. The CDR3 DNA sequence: TGTGCCAGCAGCCAAGAGGGGACTAGCGGGGGCAATGAGCAGTTCTTC. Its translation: CASSQEGTSGGNEQFF.

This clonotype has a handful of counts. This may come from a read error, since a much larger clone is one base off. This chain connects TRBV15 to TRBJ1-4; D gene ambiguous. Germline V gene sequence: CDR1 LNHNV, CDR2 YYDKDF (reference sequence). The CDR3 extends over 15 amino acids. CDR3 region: CATSRDNRAGEKRFF. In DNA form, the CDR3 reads TGTGCCACCAGCAGAGATAATAGGGCTGGAGAAAAACGGTTTTTT.

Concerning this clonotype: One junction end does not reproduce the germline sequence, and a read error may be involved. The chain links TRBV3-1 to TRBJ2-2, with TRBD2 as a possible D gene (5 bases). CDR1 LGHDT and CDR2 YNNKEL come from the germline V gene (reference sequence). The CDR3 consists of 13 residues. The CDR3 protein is CASSQLGSGERFF. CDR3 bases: TGTGCCAGCAGCCAACTCGGGTCCGGGGAGCGGTTTTTT.

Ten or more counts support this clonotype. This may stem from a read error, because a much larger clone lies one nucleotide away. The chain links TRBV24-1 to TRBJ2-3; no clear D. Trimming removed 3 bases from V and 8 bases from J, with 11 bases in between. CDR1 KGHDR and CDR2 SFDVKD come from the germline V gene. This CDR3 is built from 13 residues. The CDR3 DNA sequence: TGTGCCACCAGTGATCCTGCAGGTCCTACGCAGTATTTT. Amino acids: CATSDPAGPTQYF.

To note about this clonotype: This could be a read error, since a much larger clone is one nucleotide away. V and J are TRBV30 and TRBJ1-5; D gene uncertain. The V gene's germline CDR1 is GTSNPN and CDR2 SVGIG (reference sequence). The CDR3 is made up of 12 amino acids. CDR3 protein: CARSSSNQPQHF. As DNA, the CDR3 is TGTGCCCGGAGTTCTAGCAATCAGCCCCAGCATTTT. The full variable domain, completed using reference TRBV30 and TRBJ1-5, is SQTIHQWPATLVQPVGSPLSLECTVEGTSNPNLYWYRQAAGRGLQLLFYSVGIGQISSEVPQNLSASRPQDRQFILSSKKLLLSDSGFYLCARSSSNQPQHFGDGTRLSIL.

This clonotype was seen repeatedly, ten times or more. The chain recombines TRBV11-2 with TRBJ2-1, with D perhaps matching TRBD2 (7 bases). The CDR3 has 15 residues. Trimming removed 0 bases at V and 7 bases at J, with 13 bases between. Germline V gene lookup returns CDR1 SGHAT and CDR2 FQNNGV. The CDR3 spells CASSLDRGALNEQFF. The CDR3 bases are TGTGCCAGCAGCTTAGACCGGGGGGCCTTAAATGAGCAGTTCTTC.

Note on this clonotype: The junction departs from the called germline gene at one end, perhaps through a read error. This CDR3 reads CASLTGTVENSPRHF. CDR3 sequence (DNA): TGTGCCAGCTTAACGGGGACAGTCGAGAATTCACCCCGCCACTTT. The rearrangement uses TRBV6-2 or TRBV6-3 and TRBJ1-6, with 7 bases lining up with TRBD1. The CDR3 is 15 residues long. The germline V gene has CDR1 MNHEY and CDR2 SVGEGT.

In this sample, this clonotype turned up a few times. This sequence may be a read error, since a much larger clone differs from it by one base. CDR3 DNA: TGTGCCAGCAGTTACTCGACAGGGAGGTACGGGCAGTACTTC. It encodes CASSYSTGRYGQYF. V usage is TRBV6-5 and J usage is TRBJ2-4; D is perhaps TRBD1 (7 bases). The CDR3 totals 14 residues. The V end was cut by 0 bases, the J end by 13 bases, with 16 bases between. In germline, CDR1 is MNHEY, CDR2 SVGAGI.

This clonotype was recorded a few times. The CDR3: CASSIDRGSGYTF. In DNA form, the CDR3 reads TGTGCCAGCAGCATAGACAGGGGAAGCGGCTACACCTTC. The V gene is TRBV7-2, the J gene TRBJ1-2; the match to TRBD1 covers 8 bases. After removal of 5 bases from V and 8 bases from J, the junction contained 7 bases not matched to a gene. The CDR3 length is 13 residues. Germline V gene sequence: CDR1 SGHTA, CDR2 FQGNSA.

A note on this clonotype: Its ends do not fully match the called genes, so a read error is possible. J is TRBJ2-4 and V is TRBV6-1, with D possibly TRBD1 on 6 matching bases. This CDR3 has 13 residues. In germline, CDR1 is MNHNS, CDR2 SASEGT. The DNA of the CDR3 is TGTGCCAGCAGGGAAGGACAGCTGGGCCCGCAGTACTTC. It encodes CASREGQLGPQYF.

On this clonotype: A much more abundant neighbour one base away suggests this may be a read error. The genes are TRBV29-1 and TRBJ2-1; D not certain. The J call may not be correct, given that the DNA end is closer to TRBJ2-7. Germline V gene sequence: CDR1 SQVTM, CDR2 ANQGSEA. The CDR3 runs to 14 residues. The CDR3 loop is CSVEEHHSYNEQYF. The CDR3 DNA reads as TGCAGCGTTGAAGAACATCACTCCTACAATGAGCAGTACTTC.

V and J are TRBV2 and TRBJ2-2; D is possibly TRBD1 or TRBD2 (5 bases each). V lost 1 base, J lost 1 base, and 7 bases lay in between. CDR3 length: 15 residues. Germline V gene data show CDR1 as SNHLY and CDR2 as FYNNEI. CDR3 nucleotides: TGTGCCAGCAGTGAAGTGAGGGGGAACACCGGGGAGCTGTTTTTT. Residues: CASSEVRGNTGELFF.

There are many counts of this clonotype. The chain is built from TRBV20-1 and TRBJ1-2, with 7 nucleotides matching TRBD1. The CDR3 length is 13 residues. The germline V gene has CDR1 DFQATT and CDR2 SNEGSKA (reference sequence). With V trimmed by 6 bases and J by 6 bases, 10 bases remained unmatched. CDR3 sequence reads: CSALDRPGDGYTF. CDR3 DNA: TGCAGTGCGCTGGACAGGCCGGGTGATGGCTACACCTTC.

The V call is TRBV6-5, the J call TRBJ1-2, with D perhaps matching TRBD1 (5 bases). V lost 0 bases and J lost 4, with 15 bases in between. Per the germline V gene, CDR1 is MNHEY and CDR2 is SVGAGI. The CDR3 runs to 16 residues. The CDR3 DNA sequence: TGTGCCAGCAGTTACTCGAAGGGGTTCCTCCCCTATGGCTACACCTTC. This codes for CASSYSKGFLPYGYTF.